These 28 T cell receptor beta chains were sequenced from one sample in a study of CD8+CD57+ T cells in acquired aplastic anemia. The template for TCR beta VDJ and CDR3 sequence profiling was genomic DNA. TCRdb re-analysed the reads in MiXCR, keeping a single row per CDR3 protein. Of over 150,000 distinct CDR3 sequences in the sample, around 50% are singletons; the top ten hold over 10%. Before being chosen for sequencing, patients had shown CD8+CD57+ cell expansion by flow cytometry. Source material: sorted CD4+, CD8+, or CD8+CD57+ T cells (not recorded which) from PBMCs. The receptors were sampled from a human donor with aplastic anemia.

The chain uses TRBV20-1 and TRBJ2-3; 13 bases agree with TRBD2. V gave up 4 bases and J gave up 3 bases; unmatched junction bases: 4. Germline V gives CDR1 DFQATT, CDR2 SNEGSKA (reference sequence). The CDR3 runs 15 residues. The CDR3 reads CSAMRLAGGTDTQYF. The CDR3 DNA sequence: TGCAGTGCTATGAGACTAGCGGGGGGAACAGATACGCAGTATTTT.

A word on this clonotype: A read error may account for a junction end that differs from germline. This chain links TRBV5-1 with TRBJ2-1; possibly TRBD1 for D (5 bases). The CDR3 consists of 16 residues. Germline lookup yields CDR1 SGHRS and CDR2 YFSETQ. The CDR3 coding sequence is TGCGCCAGCAGCTTGGGGGGCGTACCCTCCTACAATAAGCAGTTCTTC. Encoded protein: CASSLGGVPSYNKQFF.

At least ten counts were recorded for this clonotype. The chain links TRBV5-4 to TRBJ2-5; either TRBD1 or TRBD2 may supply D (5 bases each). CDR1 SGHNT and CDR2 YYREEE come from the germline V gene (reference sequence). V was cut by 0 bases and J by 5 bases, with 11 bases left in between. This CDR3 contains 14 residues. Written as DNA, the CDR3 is TGTGCCAGCAGCTTGGGAGCCGGGACGGAGACCCAGTACTTC. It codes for CASSLGAGTETQYF.

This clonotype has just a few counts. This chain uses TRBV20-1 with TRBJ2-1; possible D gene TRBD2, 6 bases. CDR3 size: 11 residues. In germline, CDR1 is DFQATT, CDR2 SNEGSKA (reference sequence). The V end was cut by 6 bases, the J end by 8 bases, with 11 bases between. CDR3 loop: CSAPSGDEQFF. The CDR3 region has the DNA TGCAGTGCGCCGTCGGGGGATGAGCAGTTCTTC.

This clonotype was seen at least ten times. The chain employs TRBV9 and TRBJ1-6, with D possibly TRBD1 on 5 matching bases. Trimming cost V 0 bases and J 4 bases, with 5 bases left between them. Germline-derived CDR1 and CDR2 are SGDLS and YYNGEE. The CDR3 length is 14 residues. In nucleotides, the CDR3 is TGTGCCAGCAGCGTAGACAGGTATAATTCACCCCTCCACTTT. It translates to CASSVDRYNSPLHF. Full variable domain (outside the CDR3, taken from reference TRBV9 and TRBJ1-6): DSGVTQTPKHLITATGQRVTLRCSPRSGDLSVYWYQQSLDQGLQFLIQYYNGEERAKGNILERFSAQQFPDLHSELNLSSLELGDSALYFCASSVDRYNSPLHFGNGTRLTVT.

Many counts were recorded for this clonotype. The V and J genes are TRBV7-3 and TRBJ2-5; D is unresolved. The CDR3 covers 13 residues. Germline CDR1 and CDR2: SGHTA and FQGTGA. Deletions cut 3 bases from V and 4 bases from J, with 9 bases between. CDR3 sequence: CASSFDKGETQYF. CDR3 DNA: TGTGCCAGCAGCTTCGACAAAGGAGAGACCCAGTACTTC. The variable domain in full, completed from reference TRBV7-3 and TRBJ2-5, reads GAGVSQTPSNKVTEKGKYVELRCDPISGHTALYWYRQSLGQGPEFLIYFQGTGAADDSGLPNDRFFAVRPEGSVSTLKIQRTERGDSAVYLCASSFDKGETQYFGPGTRLLVL.

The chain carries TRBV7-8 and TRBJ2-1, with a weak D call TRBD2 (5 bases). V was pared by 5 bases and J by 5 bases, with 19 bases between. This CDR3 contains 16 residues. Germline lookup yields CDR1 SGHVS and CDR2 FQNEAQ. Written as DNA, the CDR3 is TGTGCCAGCAGCCATCCAGAGGTCGACTACGACAATGAGCAGTTCTTC. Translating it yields CASSHPEVDYDNEQFF.

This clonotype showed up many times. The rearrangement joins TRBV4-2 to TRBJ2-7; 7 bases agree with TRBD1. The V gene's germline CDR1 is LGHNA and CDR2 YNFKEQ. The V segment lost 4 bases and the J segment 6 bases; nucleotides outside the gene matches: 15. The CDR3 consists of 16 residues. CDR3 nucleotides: TGTGCCAGCAGCCCGCGCCGACAGGGCCTGAGCCGCGAGCAGTACTTC. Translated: CASSPRRQGLSREQYF.

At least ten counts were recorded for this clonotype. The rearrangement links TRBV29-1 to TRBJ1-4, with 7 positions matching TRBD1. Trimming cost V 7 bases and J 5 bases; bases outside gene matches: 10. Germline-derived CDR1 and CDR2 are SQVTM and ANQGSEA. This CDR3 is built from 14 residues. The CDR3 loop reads CSARGTAENEKLFF. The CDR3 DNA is TGCAGCGCCCGAGGGACAGCGGAGAATGAAAAACTGTTTTTT.

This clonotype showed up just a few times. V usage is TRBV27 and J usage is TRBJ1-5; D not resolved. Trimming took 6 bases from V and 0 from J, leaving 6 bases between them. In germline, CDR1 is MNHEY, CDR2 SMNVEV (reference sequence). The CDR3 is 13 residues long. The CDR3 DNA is TGTGCCAGCAGACTCGATAGCAATCAGCCCCAGCATTTT. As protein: CASRLDSNQPQHF.

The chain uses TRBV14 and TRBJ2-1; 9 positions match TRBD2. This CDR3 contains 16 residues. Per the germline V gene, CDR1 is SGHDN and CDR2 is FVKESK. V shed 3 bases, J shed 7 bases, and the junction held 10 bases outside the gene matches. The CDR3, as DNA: TGTGCCAGCAGCCAGTTAACGACTAGCGGCTTGAATGAGCAGTTCTTC. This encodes CASSQLTTSGLNEQFF.

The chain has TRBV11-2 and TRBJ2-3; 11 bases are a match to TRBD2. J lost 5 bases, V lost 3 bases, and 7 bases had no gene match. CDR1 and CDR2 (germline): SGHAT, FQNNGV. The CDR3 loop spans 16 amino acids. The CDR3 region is CASSLGSGRGQDTQYF. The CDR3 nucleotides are TGTGCCAGCAGCTTGGGTAGCGGGAGGGGACAAGATACGCAGTATTTT. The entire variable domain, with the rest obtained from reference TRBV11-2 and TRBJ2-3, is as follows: EAGVAQSPRYKIIEKRQSVAFWCNPISGHATLYWYQQILGQGPKLLIQFQNNGVVDDSQLPKDRFSAERLKGVDSTLKIQPAKLEDSAVYLCASSLGSGRGQDTQYFGPGTRLTVL.

For the CDR3, the DNA is TGCAGTGCTAGAAGGCCGGATCTTAATTCACCCCTCCACTTT. It encodes CSARRPDLNSPLHF. V usage is TRBV20-1 and J usage is TRBJ1-6; D uncertain. The CDR3 totals 14 residues. The germline V gene has CDR1 DFQATT and CDR2 SNEGSKA (reference sequence). V gave up 2 bases and J gave up 6 bases, with 11 bases separating them.

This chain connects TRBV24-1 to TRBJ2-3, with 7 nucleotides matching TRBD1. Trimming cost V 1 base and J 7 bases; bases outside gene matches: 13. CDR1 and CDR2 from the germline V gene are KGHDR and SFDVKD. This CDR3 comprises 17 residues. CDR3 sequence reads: CATSDLSKQGIGHTQYF. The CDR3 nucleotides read TGTGCCACCAGTGATTTATCAAAACAGGGGATCGGGCATACGCAGTATTTT.

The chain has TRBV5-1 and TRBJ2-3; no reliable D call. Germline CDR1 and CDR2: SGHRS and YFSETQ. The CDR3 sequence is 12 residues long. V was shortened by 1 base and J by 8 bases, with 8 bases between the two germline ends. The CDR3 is CASSLKGFTQYF. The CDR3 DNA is TGCGCCAGCAGCTTGAAAGGGTTTACGCAGTATTTT.

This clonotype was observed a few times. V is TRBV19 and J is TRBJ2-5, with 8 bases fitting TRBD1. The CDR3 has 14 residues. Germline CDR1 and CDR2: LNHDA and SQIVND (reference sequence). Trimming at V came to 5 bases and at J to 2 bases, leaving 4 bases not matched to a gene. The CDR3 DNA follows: TGTGCCAGTAGTTCCCACAGGGGGCAAGAGACCCAGTACTTC. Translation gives CASSSHRGQETQYF.

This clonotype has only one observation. This CDR3 reads CSARDSPDEQYF. The CDR3 bases are TGCAGTGCTAGAGATTCGCCGGACGAGCAGTACTTC. This chain connects TRBV20-1 to TRBJ2-7; D is unresolved. V was clipped by 0 bases and J by 5 bases, with 8 bases between them. Germline CDR1 reads DFQATT; CDR2 reads SNEGSKA (reference sequence). The CDR3 has 12 residues.

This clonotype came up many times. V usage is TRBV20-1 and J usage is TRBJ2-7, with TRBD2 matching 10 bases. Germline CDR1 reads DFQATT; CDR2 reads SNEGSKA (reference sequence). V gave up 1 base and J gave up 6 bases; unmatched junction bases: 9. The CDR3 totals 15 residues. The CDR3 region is CSARGQLAGLAEQYF. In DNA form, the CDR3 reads TGCAGTGCTAGAGGACAACTAGCGGGGTTGGCCGAGCAGTACTTC.

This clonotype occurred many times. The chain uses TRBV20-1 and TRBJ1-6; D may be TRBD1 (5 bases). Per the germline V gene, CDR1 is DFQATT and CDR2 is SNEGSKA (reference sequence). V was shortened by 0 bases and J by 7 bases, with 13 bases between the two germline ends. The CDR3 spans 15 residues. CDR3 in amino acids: CSARDQRGGNSPLHF. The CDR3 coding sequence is TGCAGTGCTAGAGATCAACGTGGGGGGAATTCACCCCTCCACTTT.

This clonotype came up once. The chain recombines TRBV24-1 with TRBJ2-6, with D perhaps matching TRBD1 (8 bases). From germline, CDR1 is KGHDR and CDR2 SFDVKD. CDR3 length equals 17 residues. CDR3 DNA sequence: TGTGCTCGAACCAACAGGGGGGGATTCTCTGGGGCCAACGTCCTGACTTTC. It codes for CARTNRGGFSGANVLTF.

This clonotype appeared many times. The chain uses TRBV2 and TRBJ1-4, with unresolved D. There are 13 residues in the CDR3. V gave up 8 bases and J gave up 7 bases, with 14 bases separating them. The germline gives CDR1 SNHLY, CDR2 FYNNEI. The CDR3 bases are TGTGCCAGCCTCGTTGAGGGTAGTGAAAAACTGTTTTTT. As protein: CASLVEGSEKLFF.

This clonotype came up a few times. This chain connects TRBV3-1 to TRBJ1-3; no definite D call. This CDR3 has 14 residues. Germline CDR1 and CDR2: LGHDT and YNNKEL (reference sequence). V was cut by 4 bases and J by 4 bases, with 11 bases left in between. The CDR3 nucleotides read TGTGCCAGCAGCCGCACGGGCTGGGGAAACACCATATATTTT. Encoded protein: CASSRTGWGNTIYF.

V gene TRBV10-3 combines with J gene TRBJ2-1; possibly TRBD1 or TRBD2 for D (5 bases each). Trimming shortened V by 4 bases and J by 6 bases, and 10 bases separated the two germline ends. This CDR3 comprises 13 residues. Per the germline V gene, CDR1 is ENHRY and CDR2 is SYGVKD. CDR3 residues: CAISVGTANEQFF. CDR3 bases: TGTGCCATCAGTGTGGGGACCGCCAATGAGCAGTTCTTC.

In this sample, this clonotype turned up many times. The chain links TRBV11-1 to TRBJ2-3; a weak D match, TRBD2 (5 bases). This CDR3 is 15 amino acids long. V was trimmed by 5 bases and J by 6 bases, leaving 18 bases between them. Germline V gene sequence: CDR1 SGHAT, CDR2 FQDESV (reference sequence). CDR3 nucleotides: TGTGCCAGCAGCCAACTAGGTACAACCTCGGATACGCAGTATTTT. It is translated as CASSQLGTTSDTQYF.

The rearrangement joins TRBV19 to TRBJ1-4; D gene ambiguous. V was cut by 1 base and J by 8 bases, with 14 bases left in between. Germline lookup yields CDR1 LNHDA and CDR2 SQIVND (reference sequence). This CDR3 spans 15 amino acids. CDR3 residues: CASSIVVVPGEKLFF. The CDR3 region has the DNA TGTGCCAGTAGTATAGTGGTGGTGCCCGGGGAAAAACTGTTTTTT.

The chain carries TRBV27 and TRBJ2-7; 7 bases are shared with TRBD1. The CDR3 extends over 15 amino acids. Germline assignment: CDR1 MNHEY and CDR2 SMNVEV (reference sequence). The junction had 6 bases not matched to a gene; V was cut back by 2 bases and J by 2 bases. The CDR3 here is CASSLEYDRAYEQYF. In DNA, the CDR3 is TGTGCCAGCAGTTTAGAGTACGACAGGGCCTACGAGCAGTACTTC.

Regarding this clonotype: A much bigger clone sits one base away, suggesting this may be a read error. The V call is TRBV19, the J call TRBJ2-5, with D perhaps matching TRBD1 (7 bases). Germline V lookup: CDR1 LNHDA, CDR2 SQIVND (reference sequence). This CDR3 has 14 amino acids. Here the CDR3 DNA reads TGTGCCCGTAGTCCAGGGGGGTTTGGAGAGACCCAGTACTTC. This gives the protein CARSPGGFGETQYF. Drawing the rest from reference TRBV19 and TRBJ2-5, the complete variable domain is DGGITQSPKYLFRKEGQNVTLSCEQNLNHDAMYWYRQDPGQGLRLIYYSQIVNDFQKGDIAEGYSVSREKKESFPLTVTSAQKNPTAFYLCARSPGGFGETQYFGPGTRLLVL.

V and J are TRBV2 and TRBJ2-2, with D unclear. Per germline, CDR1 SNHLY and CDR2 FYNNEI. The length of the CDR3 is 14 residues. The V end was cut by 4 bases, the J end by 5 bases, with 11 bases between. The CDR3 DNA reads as TGTGCCAGCAGTGCGACCGGTCGGACCGGGGAGCTGTTTTTT. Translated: CASSATGRTGELFF. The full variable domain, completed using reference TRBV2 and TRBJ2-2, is EPEVTQTPSHQVTQMGQEVILRCVPISNHLYFYWYRQILGQKVEFLVSFYNNEISEKSEIFDDQFSVERPDGSNFTLKIRSTKLEDSAMYFCASSATGRTGELFFGEGSRLTVL.